The clone carrying this T cell receptor beta chain was detected ten times or more. Its antigen is as yet unknown. The sample is drawn from a study of T cells in Graves' hyperthyroidism and ophthalmopathy. The study's findings and limits: Most expanded thyroid clonotypes above 0.001 recurred in blood.

The TCR beta CDR3 regions underwent amplification using RNA transcripts as the source. Using the HTBI primer set, a first-round RT-PCR was run on the TCR CDR3. One entry per CDR3 protein, called by TCRdb with MiXCR from the multiplex PCR reads. The table includes 450,000 to 700,000 distinct CDR3 sequences, around 46% detected once. Trimming removed 6 bases from V and 8 bases from J, with 13 bases in between. The length of the CDR3 is 12 residues. This chain uses TRBV12-3 or TRBV12-4 with TRBJ1-1, with a possible D match to TRBD1 (5 bases). The clonotype comes from an adult woman with Graves' disease, either hyperthyroidism or ophthalmopathy (not recorded which). Sequencing was done on a sample of peripheral blood or thyroid tissue (not recorded which). CDR3 residues: CASRKTTAEAFF. The CDR3 bases are TGTGCCAGCAGAAAGACGACAGCCGAAGCTTTCTTT.